Included here is one T cell receptor beta chain sequence, with context. The data were taken from a study of blood T cell repertoires in COVID-19. Study-level information: COVID-19 samples collected from the United States, Italy and Spain covered acute and convalescent phases.

Germline CDR1 and CDR2: SEHNR and FQNEAQ (reference sequence). V shed 2 bases and J 9 bases; nucleotides not matched to a gene: 8. The CDR3 is 15 residues long. TCRdb's table, derived via immunoSEQ multiplex PCR, lists solely in-frame clones and lacks some. Of 74,000 or so clones detected, 85% to 90% appear once; the ten largest clones hold 7.5% to 9%. The sequenced material came from peripheral blood. The TCR was taken from a man over 45 with active COVID-19. The chain has TRBV7-9 and TRBJ2-1; TRBD2 aligns across 9 bases. The DNA for the CDR3 is TGTGCCAGCAGCTTACTCCGCGGGGGGGCCTCTGAGCAGTTCTTC. It codes for CASSLLRGGASEQFF.